This entry concerns a single T cell receptor (beta chain). This entry belongs to a study of blood T cells in healthy people across ages. A second PCR of about 7 to 11 cycles used a sample-barcoded 5' primer and a J-beta primer mix. TCRdb itself ran the 5' RACE reads through MiXCR, one entry per CDR3 protein. The sample lists 700,000 or so distinct CDR3 sequences, about 24% seen once, with around a fifth in the top ten. Trimming removed 6 bases at V and 0 bases at J, with 18 bases between. The germline V gene encodes CDR1 ENHRY and CDR2 SYGVKD. The CDR3 totals 18 residues. Sequencing used blood. The chain uses TRBV10-3 and TRBJ2-6; either TRBD1 or TRBD2 may fit D (7 bases each). This TCR was sampled from a man in his 70s in good health. The CDR3 coding sequence is TGTGCCATCAGGGGGGGGTGGACAGGATTCTCTGGGGCCAACGTCCTGACTTTC. Its translation: CAIRGGWTGFSGANVLTF.